The rows below give T cell receptor beta chains drawn from one sample of a study of T cells after yellow fever vaccination. Via MiXCR, TCRdb re-called the 5' RACE reads, giving one row per CDR3 protein. The data contain approximately 350,000 distinct CDR3 sequences, roughly 10% of them singletons. The specimen comprised PBMCs, sampled on the day of the first yellow fever vaccination. These TCRs come from a man aged 18-30 years who received the YFV17D yellow fever vaccine. CDR3s include the opening cysteine and the closing phenylalanine or tryptophan. A D gene is named only where the DNA matches it firmly. Where a row states a size, it is once, few, many or the class of an expanded clone; other rows omit it.

>TRBV4-3|TRBJ2-7|.|many
CASSQDYRDIHEQYF
TGCGCCAGCAGCCAAGACTACCGGGACATCCACGAGCAGTACTTC
>TRBV7-9|TRBJ1-1|.|few
CASSPTSPFGAEAFF
TGTGCCAGCAGCCCTACTAGTCCCTTTGGGGCTGAAGCTTTCTTT
>TRBV5-6|TRBJ2-3|.|few
CASSLRLTDTQYF
TGTGCCAGCAGCTTGAGACTAACAGATACGCAGTATTTT
>TRBV4-1|TRBJ2-1|TRBD2|.
CASSQDGTTSSNEQFF
TGCGCCAGCAGCCAAGATGGGACTACTTCTAGTAATGAGCAGTTCTTC
>TRBV4-3|TRBJ2-5|TRBD2|.
CASSQELAGGQETQYF
TGCGCCAGCAGCCAAGAACTAGCGGGGGGACAGGAGACCCAGTACTTC
>TRBV12-3/TRBV12-4|TRBJ1-4|.|.
CASSSPLGGIEKLFF
TGTGCCAGCAGTTCCCCGCTAGGGGGGATTGAAAAACTGTTTTTT
>TRBV5-1|TRBJ2-3|TRBD2|.
CASSLDSGVYTDTQYF
TGCGCCAGCAGCTTGGATAGCGGGGTGTACACAGATACGCAGTATTTT
>TRBV4-3|TRBJ2-7|.|few
CASSQELATYEQYF
TGCGCCAGCAGCCAAGAACTAGCTACCTACGAGCAGTACTTC
>TRBV7-2|TRBJ2-1|TRBD2|few
CASSFQSGGASNEQFF
TGTGCCAGCAGCTTCCAGAGCGGGGGGGCAAGCAATGAGCAGTTCTTC
>TRBV5-5|TRBJ2-2|.|few
CASSPPNGAGELFF
TGTGCCAGCAGCCCCCCCAACGGGGCCGGGGAGCTGTTTTTT
>TRBV7-3|TRBJ1-2|.|few
CASSLSPEQGQGGYTF
TGTGCCAGCAGCTTAAGCCCTGAGCAGGGTCAGGGCGGCTACACCTTC
>TRBV28|TRBJ1-3|.|.
CASSLKGNTIYF
TGTGCCAGCAGTCTAAAGGGAAACACCATATATTTT
>TRBV10-3|TRBJ2-1|.|few
CAISESEGKSSYNEQFF
TGTGCCATCAGTGAGTCTGAGGGGAAGAGCTCCTACAATGAGCAGTTCTTC
>TRBV12-3/TRBV12-4|TRBJ2-3|.|.
CASRSSLGTQYF
TGTGCCAGCAGAAGTTCGTTGGGTACGCAGTATTTT
>TRBV7-6|TRBJ1-1|.|many
CASSFGGRTEAFF
TGTGCCAGCAGCTTCGGGGGCAGGACTGAAGCTTTCTTT
>TRBV7-9|TRBJ2-5|.|few
CASSSNTGEETQYF
TGTGCCAGCAGCTCGAATACAGGAGAAGAGACCCAGTACTTC
>TRBV4-3|TRBJ2-2|.|many
CASSQEGIGATNTGELFF
TGCGCCAGCAGCCAAGAAGGAATCGGGGCCACGAACACCGGGGAGCTGTTTTTT
>TRBV27|TRBJ2-6|.|.
CASSLVSSGANVLTF
TGTGCCAGCAGTTTAGTTAGCTCTGGGGCCAACGTCCTGACTTTC
>TRBV4-1|TRBJ2-5|.|.
CASSLRPGETQYF
TGCGCCAGCAGCCTACGGCCTGGAGAGACCCAGTACTTC
>TRBV4-1|TRBJ2-3|.|few
CASSQALPLADTQYF
TGCGCCAGCAGCCAAGCTCTGCCGCTCGCAGATACGCAGTATTTT
>TRBV7-2|TRBJ2-2|.|.
CASRGGNTGELFF
TGTGCCAGCAGGGGAGGGAACACCGGGGAGCTGTTTTTT
>TRBV28|TRBJ1-5|.|.
CATSPLDGPQHF
TGTGCCACAAGTCCCCTCGACGGGCCCCAGCATTTT
>TRBV12-3/TRBV12-4|TRBJ2-3|.|many
CASSLDSQNTQYF
TGTGCCAGCAGTTTAGACAGCCAGAATACGCAGTATTTT
>TRBV5-4|TRBJ2-6|TRBD1|many
CASSLGTGGAGANVLTF
TGTGCCAGCAGCTTAGGGACAGGGGGCGCTGGGGCCAACGTCCTGACTTTC
>TRBV5-6|TRBJ2-6|.|.
CASSLMGAGANVLTF
TGTGCCAGCAGCTTGATGGGTGCCGGGGCCAACGTCCTGACTTTC
>TRBV29-1|TRBJ2-2|.|many
CSVEVRGQNTGELFF
TGCAGCGTTGAAGTTCGGGGACAGAACACCGGGGAGCTGTTTTTT
>TRBV20-1|TRBJ2-7|.|.
CSARGPLSYEQYF
TGCAGTGCTAGAGGGCCCCTCTCCTACGAGCAGTACTTC
>TRBV20-1|TRBJ2-5|TRBD2|few
CSARVWLADKETQYF
TGCAGTGCTAGAGTTTGGCTAGCGGATAAAGAGACCCAGTACTTC
>TRBV29-1|TRBJ2-1|TRBD2|.
CSVTSGGYSEQFF
TGCAGCGTGACTAGCGGGGGGTACAGTGAGCAGTTCTTC
>TRBV12-1|TRBJ1-1|.|.
CASSPPGTGSGTEAFF
TGTGCCAGCAGCCCTCCCGGGACAGGGTCGGGCACTGAAGCTTTCTTT
>TRBV20-1|TRBJ1-2|.|many
CSARDPNYGYTF
TGCAGTGCTAGGGACCCTAACTATGGCTACACCTTC
>TRBV5-1|TRBJ2-1|.|many
CASSLPRGIHNEQFF
TGCGCCAGCAGCCTACCCAGGGGAATCCACAATGAGCAGTTCTTC
>TRBV5-6|TRBJ2-3|TRBD2|.
CASSIRLAGSTDTQYF
TGTGCCAGCAGCATACGACTAGCGGGCAGCACAGATACGCAGTATTTT
>TRBV5-5|TRBJ1-1|TRBD1|few
CASNQLWTGNEAFF
TGTGCCAGCAACCAACTTTGGACAGGGAATGAAGCTTTCTTT
>TRBV20-1|TRBJ2-3|.|.
CSARSGGQYF
TGCAGTGCTAGGAGCGGAGGGCAGTATTTT
>TRBV7-9|TRBJ2-2|TRBD1|.
CASSRSGGQGDGELFF
TGTGCCAGCAGCCGTTCGGGCGGACAGGGTGACGGGGAGCTGTTTTTT
>TRBV19|TRBJ2-4|TRBD1|few
CASKRGQDKNIQYF
TGTGCCAGTAAGAGAGGACAGGACAAAAACATTCAGTACTTC
>TRBV13|TRBJ2-4|.|few
CASSLGGDIQYF
TGTGCCAGCAGCTTAGGGGGAGACATTCAGTACTTC
>TRBV11-2|TRBJ2-5|TRBD1|many
CASSLGGQGGLQETQYF
TGTGCCAGCAGCTTAGGCGGACAGGGGGGCCTCCAAGAGACCCAGTACTTC
>TRBV28|TRBJ2-1|TRBD2|once
CASSPGGRGRHNEQFF
TGTGCCAGCAGCCCTGGAGGGCGGGGGAGGCACAATGAGCAGTTCTTC
>TRBV5-1|TRBJ2-2|TRBD1|few
CASSLAGQGENTGELFF
TGCGCCAGCAGCTTGGCGGGTCAGGGGGAGAACACCGGGGAGCTGTTTTTT
>TRBV5-4|TRBJ2-4|.|.
CASSPGTTSVAKNIQYF
TGTGCCAGCAGCCCTGGCACGACAAGCGTAGCCAAAAACATTCAGTACTTC
>TRBV6-1|TRBJ2-5|TRBD2|few
CASRLAGGEETQYF
TGTGCCAGCAGACTAGCGGGGGGCGAAGAGACCCAGTACTTC
>TRBV7-2|TRBJ1-5|.|few
CASSTGSGANQPQHF
TGTGCCAGCAGTACCGGTTCAGGGGCGAATCAGCCCCAGCATTTT
>TRBV7-6|TRBJ2-5|TRBD2|.
CASSSNPTSGGFQETQYF
TGTGCCAGCAGCTCTAACCCGACTAGCGGGGGTTTTCAAGAGACCCAGTACTTC
>TRBV5-1|TRBJ1-4|.|few
CAIYRCNEKLFF
.
>TRBV10-3|TRBJ2-3|TRBD2|few
CAISKSNLAGDTQYF
TGTGCCATCAGTAAGTCGAACTTAGCGGGAGATACGCAGTATTTT
>TRBV10-1|TRBJ2-3|.|.
CASSESPPTDTQYF
TGCGCCAGCAGTGAGTCGCCTCCCACAGATACGCAGTATTTT
>TRBV27|TRBJ1-1|.|.
CASSSLQGYTEAFF
TGTGCCAGCAGTTCTCTGCAGGGATACACTGAAGCTTTCTTT
>TRBV4-1|TRBJ1-1|.|few
CASSQDGAIEAFF
TGCGCCAGCAGCCAAGATGGGGCTATTGAAGCTTTCTTT
>TRBV7-8|TRBJ2-5|TRBD2|many
CASSSSGGLHTQYF
TGTGCCAGCAGCTCTAGCGGGGGCCTACACACCCAGTACTTC
>TRBV27|TRBJ2-2|.|.
CASSLVTRTGELFF
TGTGCCAGCAGCCTCGTTACTCGGACCGGGGAGCTGTTTTTT
>TRBV3-1|TRBJ1-2|.|once
CASTPGRGANYGYTF
TGTGCCAGCACCCCCGGTAGGGGGGCGAACTATGGCTACACCTTC
>TRBV4-3|TRBJ2-7|TRBD1|few
CASSQRHRGPYEQYF
TGCGCCAGCAGCCAACGCCACAGGGGGCCCTACGAGCAGTACTTC
>TRBV9|TRBJ1-1|.|few
CASSVGYLDMNTEAFF
TGTGCCAGCAGCGTAGGGTATCTCGATATGAACACTGAAGCTTTCTTT
>TRBV9|TRBJ2-3|.|.
CASSVVSRGGGTDTQYF
TGTGCCAGCAGCGTAGTTTCCCGAGGCGGGGGCACAGATACGCAGTATTTT
>TRBV7-2|TRBJ2-7|.|many
CASSFGLTYEQYF
TGTGCCAGCAGCTTTGGGCTTACCTACGAGCAGTACTTC
>TRBV5-1|TRBJ2-3|.|few
CASSLDTSTDTQYF
TGCGCCAGCAGCTTAGACACCTCCACAGATACGCAGTATTTT